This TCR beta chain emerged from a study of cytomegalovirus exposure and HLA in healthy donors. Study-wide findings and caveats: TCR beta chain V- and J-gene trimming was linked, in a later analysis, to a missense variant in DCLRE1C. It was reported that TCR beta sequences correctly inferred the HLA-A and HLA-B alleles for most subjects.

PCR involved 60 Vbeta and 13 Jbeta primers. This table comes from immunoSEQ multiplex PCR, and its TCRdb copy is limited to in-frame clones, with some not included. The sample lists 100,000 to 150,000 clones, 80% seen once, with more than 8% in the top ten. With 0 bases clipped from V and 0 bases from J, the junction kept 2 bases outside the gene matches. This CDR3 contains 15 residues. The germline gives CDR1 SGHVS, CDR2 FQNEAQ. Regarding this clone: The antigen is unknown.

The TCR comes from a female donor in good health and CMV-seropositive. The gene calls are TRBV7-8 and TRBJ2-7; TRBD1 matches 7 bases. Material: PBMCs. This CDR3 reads CASSLATGTSYEQYF. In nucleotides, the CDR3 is TGTGCCAGCAGCTTAGCGACAGGGACCTCCTACGAGCAGTACTTC.